The sequence of this T cell receptor (beta chain) was determined in a study of CD8 T cells in ankylosing spondylitis. The study, taken as a whole, reports: Reportedly, disease-linked clones are significantly enriched in ankylosing spondylitis patients' matched synovial fluid. What seemed typical of ankylosing spondylitis blood was a TCR beta motif built from several highly homologous variants.

A word on this clonotype: Its matching antigen is unknown.

TCRdb passed the 5' RACE reads through MiXCR, listing each CDR3 protein once. The sample has about 220,000 distinct CDR3 sequences; about 7% are singletons. V lost 3 bases and J 3 bases, leaving 11 bases between the germline ends. CDR3 size: 15 residues. The germline V gene has CDR1 SGHTA and CDR2 FQGNSA. This TCR derives from a male donor with ankylosing spondylitis. The sequenced material came from blood, either unsorted or a sorted T cell fraction (not recorded which). The chain employs TRBV7-2 and TRBJ2-2, with D possibly called TRBD1 or TRBD2 (5 bases each). The CDR3 loop is CASSFAGAYTGELFF. The CDR3 bases are TGTGCCAGCAGCTTCGCCGGGGCATACACCGGGGAGCTGTTTTTT.